These T cell receptor beta chains were read from a single sample in a study of technical replicates of blood from several donors. Assay used: immunoSEQ multiplex PCR; TCRdb lists only in-frame clones, some missing. This table has some 75,000 clones, 96% appearing once. Sequenced input: T cells isolated from PBMCs. These receptors all stem from a human donor in good health. The conserved cysteine and the conserved F or W are not part of the CDR3 here.

V	J	CDR3
TRBV27	TRBJ2-1	ASSLSRGGTYNEQF
TRBV11-3	TRBJ2-3	ASSLQGTDTQY
TRBV19	TRBJ1-4	ASSRGQGGKLF
TRBV27	TRBJ2-2	ASSPAGVATGELF
TRBV20-1	TRBJ2-1	SAEAWNEQF
TRBV4-2	TRBJ2-1	ASSQVGTSNNEQF
TRBV4-1	TRBJ2-7	ASSQGLALQYEQY
TRBV6-5	TRBJ2-3	ASGPGSSTDTQY
TRBV19	TRBJ2-7	ASRKNIAGGEQY
TRBV6-1	TRBJ2-5	ASSVAGSPVQETQY
TRBV27	TRBJ2-7	ASSPGDRRNEQY
TRBV19	TRBJ1-1	ASSEHRTGNTEAF